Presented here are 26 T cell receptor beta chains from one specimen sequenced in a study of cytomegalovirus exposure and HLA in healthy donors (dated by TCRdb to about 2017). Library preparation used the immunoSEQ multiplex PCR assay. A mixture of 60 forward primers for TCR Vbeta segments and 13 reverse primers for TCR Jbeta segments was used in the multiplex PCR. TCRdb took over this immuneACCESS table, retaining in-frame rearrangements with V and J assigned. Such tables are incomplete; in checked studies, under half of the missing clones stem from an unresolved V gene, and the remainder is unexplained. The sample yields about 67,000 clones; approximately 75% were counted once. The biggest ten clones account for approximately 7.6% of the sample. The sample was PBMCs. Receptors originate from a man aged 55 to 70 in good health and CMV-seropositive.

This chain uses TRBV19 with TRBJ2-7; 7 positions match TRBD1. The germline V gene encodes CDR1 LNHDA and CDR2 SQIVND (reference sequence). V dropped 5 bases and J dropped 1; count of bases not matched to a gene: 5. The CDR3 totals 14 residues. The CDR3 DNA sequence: TGTGCCAGTAGTGTCGGACAGGCTTCCTACGAGCAGTACTTC. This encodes CASSVGQASYEQYF. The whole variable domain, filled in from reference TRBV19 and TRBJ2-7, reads DGGITQSPKYLFRKEGQNVTLSCEQNLNHDAMYWYRQDPGQGLRLIYYSQIVNDFQKGDIAEGYSVSREKKESFPLTVTSAQKNPTAFYLCASSVGQASYEQYFGPGTRLTVT.

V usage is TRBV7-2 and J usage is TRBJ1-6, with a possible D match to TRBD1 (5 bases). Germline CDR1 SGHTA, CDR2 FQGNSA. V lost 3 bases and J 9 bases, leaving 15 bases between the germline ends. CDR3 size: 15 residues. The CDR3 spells CASSLGQGYRSPLHF. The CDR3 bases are TGTGCCAGCAGCTTGGGTCAGGGCTACCGTTCACCCCTCCACTTT. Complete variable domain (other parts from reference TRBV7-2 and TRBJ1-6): GAGVSQSPSNKVTEKGKDVELRCDPISGHTALYWYRQSLGQGLEFLIYFQGNSAPDKSGLPSDRFSAERTGGSVSTLTIQRTQQEDSAVYLCASSLGQGYRSPLHFGNGTRLTVT.

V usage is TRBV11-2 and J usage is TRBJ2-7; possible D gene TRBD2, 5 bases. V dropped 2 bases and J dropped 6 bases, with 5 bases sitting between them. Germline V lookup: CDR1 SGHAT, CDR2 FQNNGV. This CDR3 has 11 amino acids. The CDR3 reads CASSLSGEQYF. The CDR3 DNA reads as TGTGCCAGCAGCTTAAGCGGCGAGCAGTACTTC.

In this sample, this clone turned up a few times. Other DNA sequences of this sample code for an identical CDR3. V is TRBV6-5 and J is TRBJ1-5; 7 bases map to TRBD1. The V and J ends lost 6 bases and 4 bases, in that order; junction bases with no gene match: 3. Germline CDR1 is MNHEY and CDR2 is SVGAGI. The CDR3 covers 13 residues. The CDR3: CASRAGGNQPQHF. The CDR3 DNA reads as TGTGCCAGCAGGGCAGGGGGGAATCAGCCCCAGCATTTT.

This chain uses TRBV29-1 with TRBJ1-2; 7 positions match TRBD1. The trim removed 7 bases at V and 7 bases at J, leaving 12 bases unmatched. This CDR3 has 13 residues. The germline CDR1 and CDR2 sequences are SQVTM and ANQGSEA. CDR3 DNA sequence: TGCAGCGCAAGGGACAGCGACTCGGTTGGCTACACCTTC. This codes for CSARDSDSVGYTF.

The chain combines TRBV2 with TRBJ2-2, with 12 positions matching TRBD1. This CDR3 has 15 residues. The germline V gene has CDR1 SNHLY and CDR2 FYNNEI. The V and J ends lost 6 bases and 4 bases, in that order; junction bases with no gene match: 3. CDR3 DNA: TGTGCCAGCAGGGGACAGGGGGCGCGCACCGGGGAGCTGTTTTTT. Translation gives CASRGQGARTGELFF. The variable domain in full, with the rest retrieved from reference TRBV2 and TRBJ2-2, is EPEVTQTPSHQVTQMGQEVILRCVPISNHLYFYWYRQILGQKVEFLVSFYNNEISEKSEIFDDQFSVERPDGSNFTLKIRSTKLEDSAMYFCASRGQGARTGELFFGEGSRLTVL.

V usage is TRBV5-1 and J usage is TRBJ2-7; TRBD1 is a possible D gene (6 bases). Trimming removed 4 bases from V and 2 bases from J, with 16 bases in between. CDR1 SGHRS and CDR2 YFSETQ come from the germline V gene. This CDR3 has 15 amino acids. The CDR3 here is CASSPGTPNPYEQYF. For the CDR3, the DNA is TGCGCCAGCAGCCCAGGGACACCCAATCCCTACGAGCAGTACTTC.

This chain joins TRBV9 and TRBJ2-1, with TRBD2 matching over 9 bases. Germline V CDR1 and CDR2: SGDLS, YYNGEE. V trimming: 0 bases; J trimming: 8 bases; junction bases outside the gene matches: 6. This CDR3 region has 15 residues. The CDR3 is CASSVVGSGSDEQFF. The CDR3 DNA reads TGTGCCAGCAGCGTAGTTGGTAGCGGGAGCGATGAGCAGTTCTTC.

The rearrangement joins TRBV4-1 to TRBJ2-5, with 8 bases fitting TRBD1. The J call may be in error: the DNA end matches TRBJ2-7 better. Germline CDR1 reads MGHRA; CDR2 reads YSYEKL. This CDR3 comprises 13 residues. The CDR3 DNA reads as TGCGCCAGCAGCCCGGGACAGGCCTACGAGCAGTACTTC. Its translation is CASSPGQAYEQYF.

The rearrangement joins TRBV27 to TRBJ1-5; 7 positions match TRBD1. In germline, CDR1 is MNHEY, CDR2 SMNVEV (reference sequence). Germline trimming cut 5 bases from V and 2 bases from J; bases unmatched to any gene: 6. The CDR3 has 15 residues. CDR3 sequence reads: CASSKGAAGNQPQHF. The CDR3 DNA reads TGTGCCAGCAGTAAGGGGGCGGCGGGCAATCAGCCCCAGCATTTT.

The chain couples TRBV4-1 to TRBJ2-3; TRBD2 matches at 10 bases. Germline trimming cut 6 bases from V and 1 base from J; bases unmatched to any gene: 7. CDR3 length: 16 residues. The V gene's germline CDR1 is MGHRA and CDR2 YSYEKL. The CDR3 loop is CASRRFGLAGTDTQYF. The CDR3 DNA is TGCGCCAGCAGACGGTTCGGACTAGCGGGCACAGATACGCAGTATTTT.

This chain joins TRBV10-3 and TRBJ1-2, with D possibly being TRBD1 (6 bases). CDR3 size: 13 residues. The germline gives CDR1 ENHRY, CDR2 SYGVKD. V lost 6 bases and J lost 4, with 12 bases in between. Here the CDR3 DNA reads TGTGCCATCAGCTCGACAGGAGGCTATGGCTACACCTTC. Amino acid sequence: CAISSTGGYGYTF.

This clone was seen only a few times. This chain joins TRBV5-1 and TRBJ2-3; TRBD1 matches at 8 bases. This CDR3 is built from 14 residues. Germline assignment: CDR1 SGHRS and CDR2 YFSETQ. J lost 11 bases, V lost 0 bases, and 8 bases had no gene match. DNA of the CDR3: TGCGCCAGCAGCTTGGGTGCACAGGGGGTTCGGCAGTATTTT. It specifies CASSLGAQGVRQYF. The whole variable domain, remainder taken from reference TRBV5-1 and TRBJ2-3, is KAGVTQTPRYLIKTRGQQVTLSCSPISGHRSVSWYQQTPGQGLQFLFEYFSETQRNKGNFPGRFSGRQFSNSRSEMNVSTLELGDSALYLCASSLGAQGVRQYFGPGTRLTVL.

The CDR3 DNA reads TGTGCCAGCAGCGACACTAGTTACAATGAGCAGTTCTTC. Protein product: CASSDTSYNEQFF. V is TRBV11-3 and J is TRBJ2-1, with D perhaps matching TRBD2 (5 bases). The CDR3 is 13 amino acids. V was trimmed by 5 bases and J by 4 bases, leaving 9 bases between them. CDR1 and CDR2 from the germline V gene are SGHNT and YENEEA.

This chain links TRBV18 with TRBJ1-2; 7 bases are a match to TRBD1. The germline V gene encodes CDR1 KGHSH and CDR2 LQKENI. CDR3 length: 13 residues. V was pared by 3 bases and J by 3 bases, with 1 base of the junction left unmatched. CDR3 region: CASSPGQDYGYTF. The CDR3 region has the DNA TGTGCCAGCTCACCCGGACAGGACTATGGCTACACCTTC. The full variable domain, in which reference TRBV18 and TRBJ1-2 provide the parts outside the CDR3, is NAGVMQNPRHLVRRRGQEARLRCSPMKGHSHVYWYRQLPEEGLKFMVYLQKENIIDESGMPKERFSAEFPKEGPSILRIQQVVRGDSAAYFCASSPGQDYGYTFGSGTRLTVV.

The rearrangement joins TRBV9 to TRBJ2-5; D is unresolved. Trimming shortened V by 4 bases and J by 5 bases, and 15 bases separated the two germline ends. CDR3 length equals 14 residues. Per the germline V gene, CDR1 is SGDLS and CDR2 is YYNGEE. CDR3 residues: CASSSPGRSETQYF. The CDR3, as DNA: TGTGCCAGCAGCTCTCCCGGTCGCTCCGAGACCCAGTACTTC.

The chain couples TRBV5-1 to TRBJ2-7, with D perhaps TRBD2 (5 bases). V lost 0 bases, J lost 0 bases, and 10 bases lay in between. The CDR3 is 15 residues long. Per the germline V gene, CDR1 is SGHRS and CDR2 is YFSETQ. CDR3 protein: CASSLARGSSYEQYF. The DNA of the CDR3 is TGCGCCAGCAGCTTGGCTCGGGGTTCCTCCTACGAGCAGTACTTC.

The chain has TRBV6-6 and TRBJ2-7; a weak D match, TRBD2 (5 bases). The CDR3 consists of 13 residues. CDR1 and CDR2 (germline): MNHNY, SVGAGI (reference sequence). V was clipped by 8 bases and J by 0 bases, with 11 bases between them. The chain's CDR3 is CASRIRDSYEQYF. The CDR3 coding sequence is TGTGCCAGCCGAATACGGGACTCCTACGAGCAGTACTTC.

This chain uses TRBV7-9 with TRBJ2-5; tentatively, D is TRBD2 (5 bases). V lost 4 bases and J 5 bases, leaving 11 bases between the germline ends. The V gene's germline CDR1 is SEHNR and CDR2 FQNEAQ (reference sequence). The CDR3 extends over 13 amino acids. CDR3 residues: CASSYSRGETQYF. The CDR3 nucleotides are TGTGCCAGCAGCTATTCTCGCGGGGAGACCCAGTACTTC.

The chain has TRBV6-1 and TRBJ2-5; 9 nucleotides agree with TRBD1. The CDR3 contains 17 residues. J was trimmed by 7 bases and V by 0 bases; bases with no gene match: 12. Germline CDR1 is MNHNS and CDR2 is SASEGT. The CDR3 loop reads CASSEALGGTGRGTQYF. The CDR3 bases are TGTGCCAGCAGTGAAGCCCTGGGGGGGACAGGGCGTGGGACCCAGTACTTC.

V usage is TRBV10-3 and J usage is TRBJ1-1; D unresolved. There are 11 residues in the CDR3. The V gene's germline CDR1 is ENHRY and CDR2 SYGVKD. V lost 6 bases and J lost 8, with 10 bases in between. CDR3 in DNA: TGTGCCATCAGCAACTACAACGAAGCTTTCTTT. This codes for CAISNYNEAFF.

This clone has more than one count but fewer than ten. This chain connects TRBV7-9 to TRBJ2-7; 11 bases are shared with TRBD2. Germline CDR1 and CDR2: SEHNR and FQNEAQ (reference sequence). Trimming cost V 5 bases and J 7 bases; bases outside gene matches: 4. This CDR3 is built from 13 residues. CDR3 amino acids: CASSPGTSGEQYF. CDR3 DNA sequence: TGTGCCAGCAGCCCTGGGACTAGCGGTGAGCAGTACTTC.

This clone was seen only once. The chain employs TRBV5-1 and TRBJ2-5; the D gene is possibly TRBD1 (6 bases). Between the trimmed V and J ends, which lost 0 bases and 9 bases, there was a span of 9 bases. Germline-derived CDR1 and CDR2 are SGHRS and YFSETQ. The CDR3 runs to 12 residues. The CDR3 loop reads CASSLEPGAQYF. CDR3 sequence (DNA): TGCGCCAGCAGCTTGGAGCCAGGGGCCCAGTACTTC.

The CDR3 reads CASGLIQNIQYF. In nucleotides, the CDR3 is TGTGCCAGCGGACTGATCCAAAACATTCAGTACTTC. This chain links TRBV7-9 with TRBJ2-4, with D tentatively TRBD2 (5 bases). The CDR3 is made up of 12 amino acids. Deletions cut 8 bases from V and 5 bases from J, with 10 bases between. Germline V lookup: CDR1 SEHNR, CDR2 FQNEAQ (reference sequence).

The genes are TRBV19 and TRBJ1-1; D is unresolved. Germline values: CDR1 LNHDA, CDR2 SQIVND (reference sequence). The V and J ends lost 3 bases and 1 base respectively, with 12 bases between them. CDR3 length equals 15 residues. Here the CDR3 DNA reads TGTGCCAGTAGTATTAACGTAGTACCGAACACTGAAGCTTTCTTT. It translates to CASSINVVPNTEAFF.

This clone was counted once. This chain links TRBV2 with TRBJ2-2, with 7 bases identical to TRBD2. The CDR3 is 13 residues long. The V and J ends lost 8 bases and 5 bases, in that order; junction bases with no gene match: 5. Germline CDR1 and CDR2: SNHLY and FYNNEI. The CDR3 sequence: CASEEGGTGELFF. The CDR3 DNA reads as TGTGCCAGCGAAGAGGGAGGGACCGGGGAGCTGTTTTTT.